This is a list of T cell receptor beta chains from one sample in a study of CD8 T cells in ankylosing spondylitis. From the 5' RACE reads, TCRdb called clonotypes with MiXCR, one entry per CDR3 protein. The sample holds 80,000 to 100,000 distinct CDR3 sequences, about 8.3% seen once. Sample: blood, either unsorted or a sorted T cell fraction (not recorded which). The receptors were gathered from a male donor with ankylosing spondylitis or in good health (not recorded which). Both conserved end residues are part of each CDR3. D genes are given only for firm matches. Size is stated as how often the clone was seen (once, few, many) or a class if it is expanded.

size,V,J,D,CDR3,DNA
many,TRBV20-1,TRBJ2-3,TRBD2,CSAGRGEGTDTQYF,TGCAGTGCAGGCCGGGGGGAGGGCACAGATACGCAGTATTTT
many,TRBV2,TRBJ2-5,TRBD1,CASRKDRETQYF,TGTGCCAGCAGGAAGGACAGGGAGACCCAGTACTTC
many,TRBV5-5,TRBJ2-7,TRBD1,CASSRDRDEQYF,TGTGCCAGCAGCCGTGACAGGGACGAGCAGTACTTC
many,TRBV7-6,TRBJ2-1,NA,CASSSQIRDLSYNEQFF,TGTGCCAGCAGCTCTCAGATTAGGGACCTCTCCTACAATGAGCAGTTCTTC
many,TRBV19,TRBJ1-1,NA,CASSPGGTEAFF,TGTGCCAGTAGCCCCGGGGGGACTGAAGCTTTCTTT
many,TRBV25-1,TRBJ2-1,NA,CASSEVEQFF,TGTGCCAGCAGTGAAGTCGAGCAGTTCTTC
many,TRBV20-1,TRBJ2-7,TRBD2,CSARDHRGGAYEQYF,TGCAGTGCTAGAGATCATCGGGGGGGTGCCTACGAGCAGTACTTC
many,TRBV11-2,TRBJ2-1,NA,CASSPRTGLAGLNEQFF,TGTGCCAGCAGCCCCCGGACAGGCCTCGCGGGGTTGAATGAGCAGTTCTTC
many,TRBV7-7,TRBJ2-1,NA,CASSLRLGYEQFF,TGTGCTAGCAGCTTAAGGCTTGGTTATGAGCAGTTCTTC
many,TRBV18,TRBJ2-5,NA,CASSPGRFGETQYF,TGTGCCAGCTCACCTGGACGGTTTGGAGAGACCCAGTACTTC